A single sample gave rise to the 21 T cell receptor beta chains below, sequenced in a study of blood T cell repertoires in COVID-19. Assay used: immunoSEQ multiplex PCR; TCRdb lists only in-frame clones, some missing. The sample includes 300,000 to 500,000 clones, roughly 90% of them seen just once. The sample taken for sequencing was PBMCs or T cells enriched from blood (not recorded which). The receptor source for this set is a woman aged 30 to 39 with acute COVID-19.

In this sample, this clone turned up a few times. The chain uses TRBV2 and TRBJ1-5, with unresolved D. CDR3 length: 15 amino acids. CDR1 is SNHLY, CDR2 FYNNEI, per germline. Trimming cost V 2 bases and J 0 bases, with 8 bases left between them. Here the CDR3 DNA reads TGTGCCAGCAGTGAAACGGACTATAGCAATCAGCCCCAGCATTTT. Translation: CASSETDYSNQPQHF.

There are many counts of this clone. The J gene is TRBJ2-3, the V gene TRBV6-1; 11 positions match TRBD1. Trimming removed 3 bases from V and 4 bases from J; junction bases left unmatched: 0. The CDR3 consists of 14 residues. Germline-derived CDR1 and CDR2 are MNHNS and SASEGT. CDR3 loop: CASSEGQGADTQYF. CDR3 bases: TGTGCCAGCAGTGAGGGACAGGGGGCAGATACGCAGTATTTT.

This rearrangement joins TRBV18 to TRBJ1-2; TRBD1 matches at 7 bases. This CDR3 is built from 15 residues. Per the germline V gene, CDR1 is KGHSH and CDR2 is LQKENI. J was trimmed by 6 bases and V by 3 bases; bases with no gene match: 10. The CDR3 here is CASSPPGRGVHGYTF. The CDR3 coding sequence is TGTGCCAGCTCACCCCCGGGCAGGGGGGTGCATGGCTACACCTTC.

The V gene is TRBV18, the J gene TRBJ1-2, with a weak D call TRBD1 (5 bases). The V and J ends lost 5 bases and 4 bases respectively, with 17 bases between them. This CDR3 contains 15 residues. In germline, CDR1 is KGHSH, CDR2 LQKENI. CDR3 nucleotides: TGTGCCAGCTCATATGGGGCAGGACTAGGCTATGGCTACACCTTC. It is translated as CASSYGAGLGYGYTF.

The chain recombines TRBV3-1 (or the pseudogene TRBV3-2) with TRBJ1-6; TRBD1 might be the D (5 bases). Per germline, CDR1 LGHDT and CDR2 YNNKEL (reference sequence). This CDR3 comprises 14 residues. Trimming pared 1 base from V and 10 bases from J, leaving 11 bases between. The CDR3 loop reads CASSQGDSRSPLHF. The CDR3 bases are TGTGCCAGCAGCCAAGGTGACAGTAGGTCACCCCTCCACTTT.

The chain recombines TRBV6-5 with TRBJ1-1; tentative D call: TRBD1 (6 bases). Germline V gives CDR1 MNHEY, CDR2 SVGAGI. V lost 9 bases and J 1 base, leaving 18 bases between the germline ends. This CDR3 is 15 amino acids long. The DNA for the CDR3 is TGTGCCAGTCGACAGGCCGATAGAAGGAACACTGAAGCTTTCTTT. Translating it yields CASRQADRRNTEAFF.

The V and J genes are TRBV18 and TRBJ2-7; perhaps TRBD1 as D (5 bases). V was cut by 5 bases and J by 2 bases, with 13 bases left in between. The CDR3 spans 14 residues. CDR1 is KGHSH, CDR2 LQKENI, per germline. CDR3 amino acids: CASSGFDSPYEQYF. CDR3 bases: TGTGCCAGCTCAGGCTTTGACAGCCCCTACGAGCAGTACTTC.

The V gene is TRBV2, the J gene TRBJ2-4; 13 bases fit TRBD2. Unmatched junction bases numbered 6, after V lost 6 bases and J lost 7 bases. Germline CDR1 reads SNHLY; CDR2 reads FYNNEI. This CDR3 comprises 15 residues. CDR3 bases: TGTGCCAGCAGCTCCGGACTAGCGGGGGCGAACATTCAGTACTTC. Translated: CASSSGLAGANIQYF.

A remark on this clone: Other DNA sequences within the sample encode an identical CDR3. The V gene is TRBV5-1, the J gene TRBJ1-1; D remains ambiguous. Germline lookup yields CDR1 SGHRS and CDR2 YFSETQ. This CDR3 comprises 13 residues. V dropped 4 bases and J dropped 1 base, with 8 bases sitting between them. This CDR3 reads CASSLEQNTEAFF. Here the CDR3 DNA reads TGCGCCAGCAGCCTGGAACAGAACACTGAAGCTTTCTTT.

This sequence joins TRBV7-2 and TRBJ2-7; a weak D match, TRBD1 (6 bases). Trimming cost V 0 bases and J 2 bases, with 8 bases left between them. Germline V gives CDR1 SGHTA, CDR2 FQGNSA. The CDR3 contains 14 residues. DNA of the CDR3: TGTGCCAGCAGCTTAGCCAGGACAGCCTACGAGCAGTACTTC. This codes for CASSLARTAYEQYF. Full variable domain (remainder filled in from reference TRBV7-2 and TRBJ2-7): GAGVSQSPSNKVTEKGKDVELRCDPISGHTALYWYRQSLGQGLEFLIYFQGNSAPDKSGLPSDRFSAERTGGSVSTLTIQRTQQEDSAVYLCASSLARTAYEQYFGPGTRLTVT.

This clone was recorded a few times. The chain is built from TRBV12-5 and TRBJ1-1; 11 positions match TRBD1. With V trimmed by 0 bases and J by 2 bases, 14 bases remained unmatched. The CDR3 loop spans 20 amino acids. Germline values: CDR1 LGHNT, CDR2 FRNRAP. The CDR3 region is CASGLVPKMGQGEDNTEAFF. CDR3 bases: TGTGCTAGTGGTTTGGTACCTAAGATGGGACAGGGGGAGGATAACACTGAAGCTTTCTTT.

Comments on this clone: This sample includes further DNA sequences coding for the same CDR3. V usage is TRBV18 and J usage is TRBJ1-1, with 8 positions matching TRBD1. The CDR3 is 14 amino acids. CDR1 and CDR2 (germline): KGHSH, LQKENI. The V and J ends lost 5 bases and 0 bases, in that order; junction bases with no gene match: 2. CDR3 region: CASSSTGVNTEAFF. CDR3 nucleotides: TGTGCCAGCTCATCGACAGGGGTGAACACTGAAGCTTTCTTT.

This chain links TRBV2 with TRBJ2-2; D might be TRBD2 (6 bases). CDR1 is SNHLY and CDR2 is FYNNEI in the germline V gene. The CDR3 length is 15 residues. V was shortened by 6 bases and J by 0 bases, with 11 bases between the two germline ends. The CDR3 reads CASRMTRANTGELFF. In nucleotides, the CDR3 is TGTGCCAGCAGGATGACTAGGGCGAACACCGGGGAGCTGTTTTTT.

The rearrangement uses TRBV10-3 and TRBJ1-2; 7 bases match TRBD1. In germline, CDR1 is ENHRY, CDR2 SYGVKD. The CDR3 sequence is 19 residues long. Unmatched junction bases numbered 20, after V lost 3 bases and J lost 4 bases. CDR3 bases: TGTGCCATCAGTGATCCCGACATGAGGGACAGCCAACCAGGCTATGGCTACACCTTC. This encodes CAISDPDMRDSQPGYGYTF.

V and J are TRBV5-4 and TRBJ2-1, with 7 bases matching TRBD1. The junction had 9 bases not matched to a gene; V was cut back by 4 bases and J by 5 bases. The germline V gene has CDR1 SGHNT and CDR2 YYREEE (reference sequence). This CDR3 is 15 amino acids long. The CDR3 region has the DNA TGTGCCAGCAGCCAAGAGGGACAGAGAAACAATGAGCAGTTCTTC. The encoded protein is CASSQEGQRNNEQFF. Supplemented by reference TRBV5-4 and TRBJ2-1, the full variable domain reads ETGVTQSPTHLIKTRGQQVTLRCSSQSGHNTVSWYQQALGQGPQFIFQYYREEENGRGNFPPRFSGLQFPNYSSELNVNALELDDSALYLCASSQEGQRNNEQFFGPGTRLTVL.

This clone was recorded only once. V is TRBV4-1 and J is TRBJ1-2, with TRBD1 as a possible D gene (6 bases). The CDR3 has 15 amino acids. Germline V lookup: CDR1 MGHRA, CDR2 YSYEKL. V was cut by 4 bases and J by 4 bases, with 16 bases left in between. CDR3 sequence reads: CASSPFAGGPYGYTF. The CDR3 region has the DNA TGCGCCAGCAGCCCCTTCGCGGGGGGCCCCTATGGCTACACCTTC.

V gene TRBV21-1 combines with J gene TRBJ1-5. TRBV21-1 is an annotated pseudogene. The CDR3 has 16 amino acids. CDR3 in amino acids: CASSKGGRASNQPQHF. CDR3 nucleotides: TGTGCCAGCAGCAAAGGGGGGAGGGCGAGCAATCAGCCCCAGCATTTT.

CDR3 sequence: CASSDSPGRGGGQFF. CDR3 DNA sequence: TGTGCCAGCAGTGACTCGCCCGGTAGGGGAGGTGGGCAGTTCTTC. The rearrangement uses TRBV6-4 and TRBJ2-1, with D possibly being TRBD2 (6 bases). The CDR3 length is 15 residues. In germline, CDR1 is MRHNA, CDR2 SNTAGT. Trimming removed 0 bases from V and 12 bases from J, with 18 bases in between.

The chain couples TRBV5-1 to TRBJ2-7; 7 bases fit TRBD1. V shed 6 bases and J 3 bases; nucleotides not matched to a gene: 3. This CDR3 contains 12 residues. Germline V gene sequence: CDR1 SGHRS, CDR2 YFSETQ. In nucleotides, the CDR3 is TGCGCCAGCAAGGACAGGATCTACGAGCAGTACTTC. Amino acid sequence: CASKDRIYEQYF.

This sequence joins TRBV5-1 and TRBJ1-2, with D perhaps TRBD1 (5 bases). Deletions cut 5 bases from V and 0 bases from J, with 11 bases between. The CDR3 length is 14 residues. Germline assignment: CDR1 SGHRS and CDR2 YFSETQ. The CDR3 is CASSTQGANYGYTF. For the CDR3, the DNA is TGCGCCAGCAGTACCCAGGGCGCTAACTATGGCTACACCTTC.

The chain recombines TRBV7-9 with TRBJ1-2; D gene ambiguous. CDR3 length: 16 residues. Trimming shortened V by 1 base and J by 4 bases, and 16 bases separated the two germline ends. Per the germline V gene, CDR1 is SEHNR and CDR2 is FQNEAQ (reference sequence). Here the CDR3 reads CASSLGAEALIYGYTF. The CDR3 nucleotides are TGTGCCAGCAGCTTAGGGGCCGAAGCCCTTATCTATGGCTACACCTTC.